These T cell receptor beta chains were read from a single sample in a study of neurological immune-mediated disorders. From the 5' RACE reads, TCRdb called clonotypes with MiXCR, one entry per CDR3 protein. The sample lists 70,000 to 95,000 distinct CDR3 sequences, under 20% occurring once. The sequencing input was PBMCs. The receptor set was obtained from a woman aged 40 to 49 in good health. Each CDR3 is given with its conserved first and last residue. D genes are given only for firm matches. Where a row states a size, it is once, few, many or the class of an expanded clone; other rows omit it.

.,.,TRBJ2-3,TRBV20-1,CSAAPAGDADTQYF,TGCAGTGCCGCCCCAGCGGGCGACGCAGATACGCAGTATTTT
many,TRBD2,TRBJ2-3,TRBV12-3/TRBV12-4,CASSYGLAGGITDTQYF,TGTGCCAGCAGTTATGGTCTAGCGGGGGGAATCACAGATACGCAGTATTTT
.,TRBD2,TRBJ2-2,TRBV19,CASSPGTSGAGELFF,TGTGCCAGTAGTCCGGGGACTAGCGGTGCGGGGGAGCTGTTTTTT
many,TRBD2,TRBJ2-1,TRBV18,CASSKGLPYNEQFF,TGTGCCAGCTCTAAGGGACTACCGTACAATGAGCAGTTCTTC
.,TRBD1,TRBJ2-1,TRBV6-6,CASSSDRGHYNEQFF,TGTGCCAGCAGTTCTGACAGGGGACATTACAATGAGCAGTTCTTC
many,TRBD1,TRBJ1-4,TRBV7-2,CASTLGRQGDEKLFF,TGTGCCAGCACCCTAGGGCGGCAGGGGGATGAAAAACTGTTTTTT
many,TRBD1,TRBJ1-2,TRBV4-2,CASSQDPQGALLAGYTF,TGTGCCAGCAGCCAAGACCCCCAGGGGGCGCTTCTGGCTGGCTACACCTTC
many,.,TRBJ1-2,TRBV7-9,CASSLDGRGYTF,TGTGCCAGCAGCTTAGACGGCCGGGGCTACACCTTC
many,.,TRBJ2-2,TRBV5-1,CASSKTSDLTGELFF,TGCGCCAGCAGCAAAACATCGGATCTCACCGGGGAGCTGTTTTTT
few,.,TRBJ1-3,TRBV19,CASSMKVGNTIYF,TGTGCCAGTAGTATGAAGGTTGGAAACACCATATATTTT
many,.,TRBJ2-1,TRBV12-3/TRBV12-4,CASSFSGGAGMGNEQFF,TGTGCCAGCAGTTTTTCGGGGGGCGCGGGAATGGGTAATGAGCAGTTCTTC
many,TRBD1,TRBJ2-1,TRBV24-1,CATSEQGMNSYNEQFF,TGTGCCACCAGTGAACAGGGGATGAATTCCTACAATGAGCAGTTCTTC
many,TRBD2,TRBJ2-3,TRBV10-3,CAISESTSGGSDTQYF,TGTGCCATCAGTGAGTCTACTAGCGGGGGTTCAGATACGCAGTATTTT
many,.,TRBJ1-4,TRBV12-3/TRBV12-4,CASSSMRPGEKLFF,TGTGCCAGCAGTTCCATGCGCCCGGGGGAAAAACTGTTTTTT
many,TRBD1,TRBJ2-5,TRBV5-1,CASNTDRGSETQYF,TGCGCCAGTAACACGGACAGGGGGAGCGAGACCCAGTACTTC
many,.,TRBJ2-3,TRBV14,CASSQVWSDTQYF,TGTGCCAGCAGCCAAGTGTGGTCAGATACGCAGTATTTT
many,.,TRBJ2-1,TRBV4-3,CASSQEDTGTYNEQFF,TGCGCCAGCAGCCAAGAGGATACCGGGACGTACAATGAGCAGTTCTTC
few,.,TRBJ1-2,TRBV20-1,CSARGPAGDGYTF,TGCAGTGCTAGAGGACCGGCAGGGGACGGCTACACCTTC
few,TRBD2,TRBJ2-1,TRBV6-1,CASSAGTSTYNEQFF,TGTGCCAGCAGTGCCGGGACTAGCACTTACAATGAGCAGTTCTTC
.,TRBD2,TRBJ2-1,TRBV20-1,CSARDPSAGGNNEQFF,TGCAGTGCTAGAGATCCGTCGGCGGGGGGGAATAATGAGCAGTTCTTC
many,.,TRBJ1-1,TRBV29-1,CSVGQRNTEAFF,TGCAGCGTTGGACAGAGGAACACTGAAGCTTTCTTT
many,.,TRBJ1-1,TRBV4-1,CASSQDLSWSEAFF,TGCGCCAGCAGCCAAGACCTGTCTTGGTCTGAAGCTTTCTTT
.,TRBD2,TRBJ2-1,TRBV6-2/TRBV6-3,CASSSPLLAHEQFF,TGTGCCAGCAGTTCACCCTTACTAGCGCACGAGCAGTTCTTC
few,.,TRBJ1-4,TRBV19,CASTPYSGTGGKLFF,TGTGCCAGTACCCCCTACTCCGGGACCGGCGGAAAACTGTTTTTT
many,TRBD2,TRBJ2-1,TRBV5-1,CASSGTSGRSEQFF,TGCGCCAGCTCCGGGACTAGCGGGCGGAGTGAGCAGTTCTTC
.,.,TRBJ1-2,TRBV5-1,CASSQYTEYGYTF,TGCGCCAGCAGCCAATACACAGAGTACGGCTACACCTTC
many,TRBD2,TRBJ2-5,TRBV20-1,CSARVPGLAGGSIQETQYF,TGCAGTGCTAGAGTTCCCGGACTAGCGGGGGGGAGTATCCAAGAGACCCAGTACTTC
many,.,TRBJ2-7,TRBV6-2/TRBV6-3,CACRAGDYEQYF,TGTGCGTGTCGAGCAGGGGATTACGAGCAGTACTTC
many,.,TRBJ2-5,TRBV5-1,CASSLIPGQETQYF,TGCGCCAGCAGCTTGATTCCAGGACAAGAGACCCAGTACTTC